These T cell receptor beta chains were read from a single sample in a study of T cell responses to AZD1222 COVID-19 vaccine. Profiling relied on immunoSEQ multiplex PCR, and the TCRdb table lists in-frame clones only, not all of them. The repertoire holds roughly 180,000 clones, with 91% as singletons. This sample comprised peripheral blood, obtained 28 days after the second AZD1222 dose. These receptors originate from an adult who received the AZD1222 COVID-19 vaccine. Both conserved end residues are part of each CDR3. A D gene is named only where the DNA matches it firmly. The size of a clone is reported for some rows only, either as once, few or many, or as a class for expanded clones.

clone size: -
D gene: -
J gene: TRBJ2-2
V gene: TRBV5-1
CDR3 protein: CASSLKRGVTGELFF
CDR3 DNA: TGCGCCAGCAGCTTGAAAAGGGGAGTAACCGGGGAGCTGTTTTTT

clone size: once
D gene: -
J gene: TRBJ1-5
V gene: TRBV27
CDR3 protein: CASSFSEGQPQHF
CDR3 DNA: TGTGCCAGCAGTTTCTCAGAGGGTCAGCCCCAGCATTTT

clone size: -
D gene: -
J gene: TRBJ2-3
V gene: TRBV11-3
CDR3 protein: CASSSGAGFGTDTQYF
CDR3 DNA: TGTGCCAGCAGCTCCGGGGCGGGATTTGGTACAGATACGCAGTATTTT

clone size: -
D gene: TRBD1
J gene: TRBJ2-7
V gene: TRBV9
CDR3 protein: CASSARDSSYEQYF
CDR3 DNA: TGTGCCAGCAGCGCCCGGGACAGCTCCTACGAGCAGTACTTC

clone size: -
D gene: TRBD2
J gene: TRBJ2-3
V gene: TRBV10-1
CDR3 protein: CASSGASGVTDTQYF
CDR3 DNA: TGCGCCAGCAGTGGGGCTAGCGGTGTCACAGATACGCAGTATTTT

clone size: -
D gene: TRBD1
J gene: TRBJ2-5
V gene: TRBV30
CDR3 protein: CAWSLGTGRETQYF
CDR3 DNA: TGTGCCTGGAGCTTAGGGACAGGGAGGGAGACCCAGTACTTC

clone size: -
D gene: TRBD1
J gene: TRBJ2-4
V gene: TRBV4-3
CDR3 protein: CASSQETGTGAKNIQYF
CDR3 DNA: TGCGCCAGCAGCCAAGAAACCGGGACAGGGGCCAAAAACATTCAGTACTTC

clone size: -
D gene: -
J gene: TRBJ2-5
V gene: TRBV2
CDR3 protein: CASSAGNGETQYF
CDR3 DNA: TGTGCCAGCAGTGCCGGGAACGGCGAGACCCAGTACTTC

clone size: -
D gene: TRBD1
J gene: TRBJ1-1
V gene: TRBV19
CDR3 protein: CASSPRDRAMNTEAFF
CDR3 DNA: TGTGCCAGTAGTCCCCGGGACAGGGCAATGAACACTGAAGCTTTCTTT

clone size: -
D gene: TRBD1
J gene: TRBJ2-7
V gene: TRBV10-1
CDR3 protein: CASSESRQGPSYEQYF
CDR3 DNA: TGCGCCAGCAGTGAGTCGCGACAGGGACCCTCCTACGAGCAGTACTTC

clone size: -
D gene: TRBD2
J gene: TRBJ2-5
V gene: TRBV6-5
CDR3 protein: CASSYALAARETQYF
CDR3 DNA: TGTGCCAGCAGTTACGCACTAGCGGCAAGGGAGACCCAGTACTTC

clone size: -
D gene: TRBD2
J gene: TRBJ2-1
V gene: TRBV19
CDR3 protein: CASSMIGGRAWNEQFF
CDR3 DNA: TGTGCCAGTAGTATGATTGGAGGGAGGGCTTGGAATGAGCAGTTCTTC

clone size: -
D gene: -
J gene: TRBJ1-2
V gene: TRBV2
CDR3 protein: CASSANREQYGYTF
CDR3 DNA: TGTGCCAGCAGCGCGAACAGGGAACAATATGGCTACACCTTC

clone size: once
D gene: -
J gene: TRBJ1-2
V gene: TRBV29-1
CDR3 protein: CSVDGGFGANYGYTF
CDR3 DNA: TGCAGCGTTGACGGGGGGTTCGGAGCTAACTATGGCTACACCTTC

clone size: -
D gene: TRBD2
J gene: TRBJ2-3
V gene: TRBV6-1
CDR3 protein: CASSEEGGLAGTDTQYF
CDR3 DNA: TGTGCCAGCAGTGAAGAAGGGGGGCTAGCGGGGACAGATACGCAGTATTTT

clone size: -
D gene: -
J gene: TRBJ2-5
V gene: TRBV6-5
CDR3 protein: CASSRDYQETQYF
CDR3 DNA: TGTGCCAGCAGCCGGGACTACCAAGAGACCCAGTACTTC

clone size: -
D gene: TRBD1
J gene: TRBJ1-2
V gene: TRBV5-1
CDR3 protein: CASSLAGTGTKLYGYTF
CDR3 DNA: TGCGCCAGCAGCTTGGCCGGGACAGGGACGAAACTCTATGGCTACACCTTC

clone size: -
D gene: -
J gene: TRBJ1-1
V gene: TRBV7-9
CDR3 protein: CASSFQRERTTEAFF
CDR3 DNA: TGTGCCAGCAGCTTCCAAAGGGAAAGGACGACTGAAGCTTTCTTT

clone size: -
D gene: -
J gene: TRBJ2-7
V gene: TRBV19
CDR3 protein: CASRPGPSSYEQYF
CDR3 DNA: TGTGCCAGTAGACCGGGACCGAGCTCCTACGAGCAGTACTTC

clone size: -
D gene: -
J gene: TRBJ1-4
V gene: TRBV9
CDR3 protein: CASSVGSGGGEKLFF
CDR3 DNA: TGTGCCAGCAGCGTAGGGTCGGGGGGCGGTGAAAAACTGTTTTTT

clone size: -
D gene: TRBD2
J gene: TRBJ2-1
V gene: TRBV2
CDR3 protein: CASSRPSGTYNEQFF
CDR3 DNA: TGTGCCAGCAGTCGGCCTAGCGGGACCTACAATGAGCAGTTCTTC

clone size: -
D gene: TRBD1
J gene: TRBJ1-1
V gene: TRBV9
CDR3 protein: CASSFGTDLNTEAFF
CDR3 DNA: TGTGCCAGCAGCTTTGGGACAGATCTGAACACTGAAGCTTTCTTT

clone size: -
D gene: TRBD1
J gene: TRBJ1-2
V gene: TRBV19
CDR3 protein: CASSPTGGARGYTF
CDR3 DNA: TGTGCCAGCAGCCCTACAGGGGGCGCGAGGGGCTACACCTTC

clone size: -
D gene: TRBD2
J gene: TRBJ2-1
V gene: TRBV11-2
CDR3 protein: CASSARTSGGNEQFF
CDR3 DNA: TGTGCCAGCAGCGCCCGGACTAGCGGGGGAAATGAGCAGTTCTTC

clone size: -
D gene: TRBD2
J gene: TRBJ2-3
V gene: TRBV27
CDR3 protein: CASSSAGVRGTDTQYF
CDR3 DNA: TGTGCCAGCAGTTCTGCGGGGGTTAGAGGCACAGATACGCAGTATTTT

clone size: -
D gene: -
J gene: TRBJ2-2
V gene: TRBV7-2
CDR3 protein: CASSLEAAMNTGELFF
CDR3 DNA: TGTGCCAGCAGCTTAGAGGCAGCGATGAACACCGGGGAGCTGTTTTTT

clone size: -
D gene: TRBD2
J gene: TRBJ2-2
V gene: TRBV6-1
CDR3 protein: CASSELISGGALNTGELFF
CDR3 DNA: TGTGCCAGCAGTGAATTGATTAGCGGGGGGGCTTTAAACACCGGGGAGCTGTTTTTT

clone size: -
D gene: TRBD1
J gene: TRBJ2-2
V gene: TRBV6-5
CDR3 protein: CASSFRGGGNTGELFF
CDR3 DNA: TGTGCCAGCAGTTTCCGAGGGGGCGGGAACACCGGGGAGCTGTTTTTT

clone size: -
D gene: -
J gene: TRBJ2-3
V gene: TRBV18
CDR3 protein: CASSPPWADTQYF
CDR3 DNA: TGTGCCAGCTCACCACCGTGGGCGGATACGCAGTATTTT

clone size: -
D gene: -
J gene: TRBJ2-7
V gene: TRBV29-1
CDR3 protein: CSVVGTTYEQYF
CDR3 DNA: TGCAGCGTTGTTGGGACAACCTACGAGCAGTACTTC

clone size: -
D gene: -
J gene: TRBJ1-4
V gene: TRBV7-9
CDR3 protein: CASSPPASFLTNEKLFF
CDR3 DNA: TGTGCCAGCAGCCCTCCGGCCAGCTTCTTAACTAATGAAAAACTGTTTTTT

clone size: -
D gene: -
J gene: TRBJ1-1
V gene: TRBV5-4
CDR3 protein: CASTRDMNTEAFF
CDR3 DNA: TGTGCCAGCACCCGGGACATGAACACTGAAGCTTTCTTT

clone size: few
D gene: TRBD1
J gene: TRBJ1-2
V gene: TRBV5-1
CDR3 protein: CASSFPGGWDGYTF
CDR3 DNA: TGCGCCAGCAGCTTCCCAGGGGGCTGGGATGGCTACACCTTC

clone size: -
D gene: -
J gene: TRBJ1-1
V gene: TRBV9
CDR3 protein: CASNYAGNTEAFF
CDR3 DNA: TGTGCCAGCAACTACGCGGGTAACACTGAAGCTTTCTTT

clone size: -
D gene: -
J gene: TRBJ1-4
V gene: TRBV20-1
CDR3 protein: CSASTGNKATNEKLFF
CDR3 DNA: TGCAGTGCTAGTACAGGGAACAAAGCAACTAATGAAAAACTGTTTTTT

clone size: -
D gene: TRBD1
J gene: TRBJ1-1
V gene: TRBV29-1
CDR3 protein: CSGYRGSTEAFF
CDR3 DNA: TGCAGCGGCTACAGGGGGAGCACTGAAGCTTTCTTT

clone size: -
D gene: -
J gene: TRBJ2-2
V gene: TRBV13
CDR3 protein: CASRLSLSTGELFF
CDR3 DNA: TGTGCCAGCAGGTTATCTCTGTCCACCGGGGAGCTGTTTTTT

clone size: -
D gene: -
J gene: TRBJ2-7
V gene: TRBV5-4
CDR3 protein: CASSPWGGPYEQYF
CDR3 DNA: TGTGCCAGCAGCCCCTGGGGGGGCCCCTACGAGCAGTACTTC